The source of this TCR beta chain is a study of cytomegalovirus exposure and HLA in healthy donors. Study background: There were 117 million unique TCR beta sequences, drawn from some 180 million T cells, in an earlier analysis. Study-level points and caveats: TCR beta V- and J-gene trimming, according to a later analysis, was linked to a missense DCLRE1C variant.

Losses at the gene ends were 6 bases for V and 7 bases for J; bases not matched to a gene: 4. The germline gives CDR1 SGHAT, CDR2 FQNNGV. The CDR3 runs to 13 residues. In the PCR, 60 Vbeta and 13 Jbeta primers were used. Profiling relied on immunoSEQ multiplex PCR, and the TCRdb table lists in-frame clones only, not all of them. In the table there are about 220,000 clones, 82% of which are singletons. On this clone: Its antigen is unidentified.

This receptor was taken from a man in his forties in good health and CMV-seropositive. The sample consisted of PBMCs. The V and J genes are TRBV11-2 and TRBJ1-4; TRBD1 matches at 8 bases. CDR3 loop: CASRTGEGEKLFF. The CDR3 DNA reads TGTGCCAGCAGGACAGGGGAGGGTGAAAAACTGTTTTTT. Together with reference TRBV11-2 and TRBJ1-4, the CDR3 gives the full variable domain: EAGVAQSPRYKIIEKRQSVAFWCNPISGHATLYWYQQILGQGPKLLIQFQNNGVVDDSQLPKDRFSAERLKGVDSTLKIQPAKLEDSAVYLCASRTGEGEKLFFGSGTQLSVL.